Shown below are 26 T cell receptor beta chains from a single sample sequenced in a study of T-cell reconstitution after alpha-beta-depleted transplantation in children. Library preparation (for TCRbeta) was performed with unique molecular identifiers. Each CDR3 protein is one row after TCRdb ran MiXCR on the PCR reads. The table records 700,000 to 850,000 distinct CDR3 sequences, 16% of them present only once. This specimen was PBMCs, mostly from graft donor cells, taken 360 days after TCRalphabeta/CD19-depleted stem cell transplant. Source of these receptors: a male patient younger than 18 who had a stem cell transplant for acute lymphoblastic leukemia, so the T cells may come from the graft donor.

This clonotype appeared a few times. The chain joins TRBV5-4 to TRBJ2-5; 7 bases align to TRBD2. Germline CDR1 is SGHNT and CDR2 is YYREEE (reference sequence). The CDR3 spans 13 residues. V trimming: 8 bases; J trimming: 5 bases; junction bases outside the gene matches: 9. The DNA of the CDR3 is TGTGCCAGGGGGAGGGGAGAGTGGGAGACCCAGTACTTC. It encodes CARGRGEWETQYF.

This clonotype has more than one count but fewer than ten. The rearrangement links TRBV7-7 to TRBJ2-5; 9 bases align to TRBD2. This CDR3 is built from 15 residues. From germline, CDR1 is SSHAT and CDR2 FNYEAQ (reference sequence). V was pared by 3 bases and J by 1 base, with 3 bases of the junction left unmatched. The CDR3 reads CASSFLAGFQETQYF. CDR3 nucleotides: TGTGCCAGCAGCTTCCTAGCGGGGTTCCAAGAGACCCAGTACTTC.

This clonotype was counted only a few times. The J gene is TRBJ2-4, the V gene TRBV27; D unclear. CDR1 MNHEY and CDR2 SMNVEV come from the germline V gene (reference sequence). V was cut by 5 bases and J by 7 bases, with 12 bases left in between. This CDR3 region has 13 residues. The CDR3 DNA follows: TGTGCCAGCAGTAAACAAGGGTGGAACATTCAGTACTTC. Protein product: CASSKQGWNIQYF.

The table lists this clonotype with a few counts. The rearrangement uses TRBV21-1 and TRBJ1-5; no check of the table's D call, TRBD1, against the DNA was made. TRBV21-1 represents a pseudogene. The CDR3 is 19 amino acids. CDR3 residues: CASSARKDIRLYSNQPQHF. In DNA form, the CDR3 reads TGTGCCAGCAGCGCTCGTAAGGACATTCGACTTTATAGCAATCAGCCCCAGCATTTT.

The chain combines TRBV5-6 with TRBJ2-7; maybe TRBD2 (7 bases). The germline V gene encodes CDR1 SGHDT and CDR2 YYEEEE. CDR3 size: 17 residues. Between the trimmed V and J ends, which lost 1 base and 2 bases, there was a span of 19 bases. This CDR3 is CASSLSVWGGAAYEQYF. The DNA of the CDR3 is TGTGCCAGCAGCTTGTCTGTCTGGGGGGGGGCGGCCTACGAGCAGTACTTC.

Only a few counts were recorded for this clonotype. The chain recombines TRBV29-1 with TRBJ2-1; the D call may be TRBD1 or TRBD2 (5 bases each). The germline V gene has CDR1 SQVTM and CDR2 ANQGSEA. The CDR3 length is 14 residues. The V end was cut by 6 bases, the J end by 6 bases, with 18 bases between. In nucleotides, the CDR3 is TGCAGCGTATCTGGGTCAGGTGGGGGCAATGAGCAGTTCTTC. Translation gives CSVSGSGGGNEQFF.

In its sample, this clonotype was seen many times. This sequence joins TRBV6-5 and TRBJ2-2; TRBD2 agrees at 10 bases. The CDR3 covers 16 residues. Germline V gene sequence: CDR1 MNHEY, CDR2 SVGAGI. The V gene end was trimmed by 0 bases and the J gene end by 4 bases; junction bases not matched to a gene: 2. Written as DNA, the CDR3 is TGTGCCAGCAGTTACTCCGGACTAGCGGTCACCGGGGAGCTGTTTTTT. Translating gives CASSYSGLAVTGELFF.

There are a few counts of this clonotype. The J gene is TRBJ2-3, the V gene TRBV7-2; possible D gene TRBD1, 6 bases. CDR1 is SGHTA, CDR2 FQGNSA, per germline. The V end was cut by 3 bases, the J end by 2 bases, with 15 bases between. The CDR3 contains 16 residues. The CDR3 spells CASSFIPGHSTDTQYF. CDR3 DNA: TGTGCCAGCAGCTTCATACCGGGACATTCCACAGATACGCAGTATTTT.

Concerning this clonotype itself: A clone one base away is much larger, so this may be a read error. V usage is TRBV3-1 and J usage is TRBJ2-3; 10 nucleotides agree with TRBD2. The CDR3 consists of 15 residues. Unmatched junction bases numbered 5, after V lost 4 bases and J lost 4 bases. The germline CDR1 and CDR2 sequences are LGHDT and YNNKEL (reference sequence). CDR3 nucleotide sequence: TGTGCCAGCAGCCCGCGGACTAGCGGCCCAGATACGCAGTATTTT. Protein: CASSPRTSGPDTQYF.

This clonotype was detected only a few times. The chain links TRBV6-5 to TRBJ2-5, with D maybe TRBD1 (5 bases). CDR1 is MNHEY and CDR2 is SVGAGI in the germline V gene. The CDR3 is 15 amino acids. V lost 0 bases to trimming and J lost 3 bases, with 11 bases between them. The DNA for the CDR3 is TGTGCCAGCAGTTACTCGATTACAGGAGAAGAGACCCAGTACTTC. Amino acids: CASSYSITGEETQYF.

Ten or more counts support this clonotype. V usage is TRBV5-5 and J usage is TRBJ1-5; possible D gene TRBD1, 5 bases. This CDR3 spans 16 amino acids. Germline V lookup: CDR1 SGHKS, CDR2 YYEKEE (reference sequence). V lost 0 bases, J lost 2 bases, and 12 bases lay in between. The CDR3 reads CASSLDWGWGNQPQHF. Here the CDR3 DNA reads TGTGCCAGCAGCTTGGATTGGGGGTGGGGCAATCAGCCCCAGCATTTT.

This clonotype was seen at least ten times. The chain couples TRBV18 to TRBJ1-1, with D unclear. This CDR3 comprises 14 residues. V dropped 3 bases and J dropped 0 bases, with 8 bases sitting between them. CDR1 is KGHSH, CDR2 LQKENI, per germline. CDR3 region: CASSPEILNTEAFF. The CDR3 nucleotides read TGTGCCAGCTCACCTGAGATTCTGAACACTGAAGCTTTCTTT.

CDR3 nucleotides: TGCGCCAGCAGCTTGACCCTAGCGGGAAATCATGAGCAGTTCTTC. It codes for CASSLTLAGNHEQFF. This sequence joins TRBV5-1 and TRBJ2-1; 9 bases agree with TRBD2. Germline V lookup: CDR1 SGHRS, CDR2 YFSETQ. V was pared by 1 base and J by 8 bases, with 7 bases of the junction left unmatched. This CDR3 comprises 15 residues.

This clonotype showed up just a few times. This CDR3 is CASSPPSGRAEETQYF. The DNA for the CDR3 is TGTGCCAGCAGCCCTCCTAGCGGGAGGGCCGAAGAGACCCAGTACTTC. The rearrangement joins TRBV12-3 or TRBV12-4 to TRBJ2-5, with 12 positions matching TRBD2. The trim removed 6 bases at V and 3 bases at J, leaving 8 bases unmatched. The CDR3 runs to 16 residues.

The V and J genes are TRBV29-1 and TRBJ2-7, with 9 bases fitting TRBD1. The CDR3 loop spans 14 amino acids. In germline, CDR1 is SQVTM, CDR2 ANQGSEA. Trimming removed 6 bases from V and 5 bases from J; junction bases left unmatched: 11. CDR3 nucleotide sequence: TGCAGCGTCATTTGGTGGACAGGGGTGGACGAGCAGTACTTC. It encodes CSVIWWTGVDEQYF.

This clonotype was seen only a few times. This chain joins TRBV20-1 and TRBJ2-5; D tentatively fits TRBD1 or TRBD2 (6 bases each). The germline V gene has CDR1 DFQATT and CDR2 SNEGSKA (reference sequence). Trimming left V 0 bases short and J 4 bases short, with 12 bases between. There are 14 residues in the CDR3. Here the CDR3 reads CSARDSRGRETQYF. The DNA for the CDR3 is TGCAGTGCTAGAGATAGCCGGGGGCGAGAGACCCAGTACTTC.

Only a few counts were recorded for this clonotype. J is TRBJ2-1 and V is TRBV2, with 7 bases aligning to TRBD2. V shed 5 bases and J 0 bases; nucleotides not matched to a gene: 7. Germline assignment: CDR1 SNHLY and CDR2 FYNNEI. CDR3 length equals 16 residues. For the CDR3, the DNA is TGTGCCAGCAGTTTCCGACTAGCTAGCTCCTACAATGAGCAGTTCTTC. The encoded protein is CASSFRLASSYNEQFF.

This chain connects TRBV6-1 to TRBJ2-2; D call uncertain. The CDR3 runs 13 residues. Trimming removed 7 bases from V and 2 bases from J, with 8 bases in between. In germline, CDR1 is MNHNS, CDR2 SASEGT. CDR3 DNA: TGTGCCAGCACCAGGCTTAACACCGGGGAGCTGTTTTTT. Translation gives CASTRLNTGELFF.

This clonotype has a handful of counts. The chain uses TRBV28 and TRBJ1-5; TRBD1 aligns across 8 bases. The CDR3 consists of 19 residues. With V trimmed by 3 bases and J by 0 bases, 13 bases remained unmatched. The germline CDR1 and CDR2 sequences are MDHEN and SYDVKM. The CDR3 DNA is TGTGCCAGCAGTTTCCGAACTTTCAGGGGGCGCCATAGCAATCAGCCCCAGCATTTT. Its translation: CASSFRTFRGRHSNQPQHF. The complete variable domain, with remaining parts taken from reference TRBV28 and TRBJ1-5, reads DVKVTQSSRYLVKRTGEKVFLECVQDMDHENMFWYRQDPGLGLRLIYFSYDVKMKEKGDIPEGYSVSREKKERFSLILESASTNQTSMYLCASSFRTFRGRHSNQPQHFGDGTRLSIL.

This clonotype was seen more than once but under ten times. CDR3 sequence reads: CATRERANTGELFF. The CDR3 region has the DNA TGTGCCACCCGTGAACGGGCGAACACCGGGGAGCTGTTTTTT. V and J are TRBV15 and TRBJ2-2; D is uncertain. V was clipped by 8 bases and J by 0 bases, with 10 bases between them. The CDR3 is 14 amino acids. The germline gives CDR1 LNHNV, CDR2 YYDKDF (reference sequence). Full variable domain (remainder filled in from reference TRBV15 and TRBJ2-2): DAMVIQNPRYQVTQFGKPVTLSCSQTLNHNVMYWYQQKSSQAPKLLFHYYDKDFNNEADTPDNFQSRRPNTSFCFLDIRSPGLGDTAMYLCATRERANTGELFFGEGSRLTVL.

This clonotype was found many times. V gene TRBV2 combines with J gene TRBJ2-1; 9 bases are shared with TRBD1. Germline CDR1 reads SNHLY; CDR2 reads FYNNEI. CDR3 length equals 15 residues. V lost 5 bases, J lost 7 bases, and 9 bases stayed unmatched. This chain's CDR3 is CASSRTGVAINEQFF. The CDR3 DNA reads TGTGCCAGCAGTAGGACAGGGGTGGCAATAAATGAGCAGTTCTTC.

This clonotype occurred a few times. V is TRBV7-3 and J is TRBJ2-1; 8 bases line up with TRBD2. Germline loops: CDR1 SGHTA, CDR2 FQGTGA. CDR3 length equals 13 residues. Losses at the gene ends were 5 bases for V and 7 bases for J; bases not matched to a gene: 4. The CDR3 here is CASSRTSSNEQFF. DNA of the CDR3: TGTGCCAGCAGCCGGACTAGCTCGAATGAGCAGTTCTTC.

This clonotype was counted a few times. V is TRBV7-8 and J is TRBJ2-1; TRBD2 agrees at 10 bases. The junction had 9 bases not matched to a gene; V was cut back by 2 bases and J by 8 bases. Per germline, CDR1 SGHVS and CDR2 FQNEAQ. The CDR3 totals 16 residues. CDR3 loop: CASSLQPLAGGHEQFF. CDR3 nucleotide sequence: TGTGCCAGCAGCTTACAACCCTTAGCGGGAGGACATGAGCAGTTCTTC.

This clonotype showed up just a few times. The chain carries TRBV5-1 and TRBJ2-3; 7 bases agree with TRBD2. The V gene's germline CDR1 is SGHRS and CDR2 YFSETQ. The CDR3 length is 16 residues. With 4 bases clipped from V and 0 bases from J, the junction kept 8 bases outside the gene matches. In DNA, the CDR3 is TGCGCCAGCAGCCTGGGGACTACCACTAGCACAGATACGCAGTATTTT. Encoded protein: CASSLGTTTSTDTQYF.

The chain recombines TRBV12-3 or TRBV12-4 with TRBJ1-6; D gene uncertain. The CDR3 runs to 14 residues. Trimming removed 6 bases at V and 2 bases at J, with 8 bases between. CDR3 sequence reads: CASSGYPYNSPLHF. In DNA, the CDR3 is TGTGCCAGCAGCGGTTATCCCTATAATTCACCCCTCCACTTT.

This clonotype was observed a few times. CDR3 nucleotide sequence: TGCAGCGCTTCATGGGGGTCTGGAAACACCATATATTTT. Its protein is CSASWGSGNTIYF. This chain joins TRBV29-1 and TRBJ1-3, with D tentatively TRBD1 (5 bases). CDR3 length: 13 amino acids. Per the germline V gene, CDR1 is SQVTM and CDR2 is ANQGSEA. V lost 7 bases to trimming and J lost 1 base, with 11 bases between them.